This TCR beta chain was identified during a study of type 1 and type 2 diabetes patients. Genomic DNA was the PCR template. The TCR beta CDR3 region was amplified using 30 forward and 13 reverse primers. TCRdb re-analysed the multiplex PCR reads in MiXCR, keeping a single row per CDR3 protein. The sample comprises 270,000 or so distinct CDR3 sequences, more than 40% of which are singletons, and around 13% rests with the top ten. Trimming took 5 bases from V and 1 from J, leaving 7 bases between them. Germline values: CDR1 SGHVS, CDR2 FQNEAQ. The CDR3 runs to 13 residues. Sequenced: peripheral blood mononuclear cells (PBMCs). The TCR comes from a man aged 18 to 29 with type 2 diabetes. The V and J genes are TRBV7-8 and TRBJ2-3; weak D call: TRBD1 (6 bases). CDR3 sequence reads: CASSQGRTDTQYF. The CDR3 DNA reads as TGTGCCAGCAGCCAGGGGCGCACAGATACGCAGTATTTT.